This is a list of T cell receptor beta chains from one sample in a study of blood T cell repertoires in COVID-19. This table comes from immunoSEQ multiplex PCR, and its TCRdb copy is limited to in-frame clones, with some not included. This sample yields 200,000 to 300,000 clones, of which 81% are seen a single time; approximately 8.7% belongs to the top ten. The source material was peripheral blood. Source of these receptors: a woman older than 75 with acute or convalescent COVID-19. The conserved cysteine and the conserved F or W are not part of the CDR3 here. Size is stated for part of the rows, as once, few or many counts, or as a class when the clone is expanded.

V gene	clone size	J gene	CDR3 protein
TRBV11-2	.	TRBJ2-1	ASSLGLAGGMGQF
TRBV5-4	.	TRBJ2-2	ASSGGTSGFNTGELF
TRBV19	.	TRBJ2-3	ASSALAGVGTDTQY
TRBV4-1	.	TRBJ1-2	ASSLQMGQGGIEAGYT
TRBV12-2	.	TRBJ1-6	ASRLKGGDPVDSPLH
TRBV2	.	TRBJ1-6	ASGPRVAGSPLH
TRBV5-1	.	TRBJ2-3	ASSLGRQGADTQY
TRBV10-3	few	TRBJ2-7	AISEPPGTSHGYEQY
TRBV7-9	.	TRBJ1-5	ASSPPGGQPQH
TRBV2	.	TRBJ2-3	ASRNRGGSTDTQY
TRBV5-1	.	TRBJ2-3	ASSLGFSGSSLTDTQY
TRBV9	.	TRBJ2-3	ASSVQGAADTQY
TRBV28	.	TRBJ1-6	ASILSGGYSPLH
TRBV28	.	TRBJ1-5	ASSIQVQPQH
TRBV6-5	.	TRBJ2-3	ASSPGQGHTDTQY
TRBV11-2	.	TRBJ2-7	ASSLVGTSGYEQY
TRBV5-4	.	TRBJ1-1	ASSLGRGRATEAF
TRBV18	.	TRBJ1-1	ASSLQLDTEAF
TRBV12-5	.	TRBJ2-3	ASMPRDLPTDTQY
TRBV18	.	TRBJ2-1	ASSPTSGSRSEQF
TRBV11-2	.	TRBJ2-2	ASSFNYGTSKRELF
TRBV5-1	.	TRBJ1-6	ASSSRGYNSPLH
TRBV4-1	.	TRBJ2-2	ASSQYWETGASGELF
TRBV7-3	.	TRBJ2-7	ASSLGTSGRPEQY
TRBV10-2	.	TRBJ1-1	AILTGNTEAF
TRBV6-5	.	TRBJ1-3	ASRQTGDWTNTIY
TRBV9	once	TRBJ2-6	ASSVGSGANVLT
TRBV6-2/TRBV6-3	.	TRBJ1-1	ASSSLGVNTEAF
TRBV11-3	.	TRBJ2-2	ASSLDSGSPDTGELF